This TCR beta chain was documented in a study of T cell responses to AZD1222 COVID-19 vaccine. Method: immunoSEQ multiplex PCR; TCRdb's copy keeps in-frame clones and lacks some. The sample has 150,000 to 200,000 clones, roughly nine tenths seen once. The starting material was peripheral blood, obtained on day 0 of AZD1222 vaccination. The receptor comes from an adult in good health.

DNA for the CDR3: TGTGCCAGCTCACCACCAGTTTACGGGGAACGGACAGATACGCAGTATTTT. Translated, it gives CASSPPVYGERTDTQYF. The rearrangement joins TRBV18 to TRBJ2-3; the D gene is possibly TRBD2 (5 bases). V was cut by 0 bases and J by 3 bases, with 16 bases left in between. Germline V lookup: CDR1 KGHSH, CDR2 LQKENI. This CDR3 is built from 17 residues.